This entry describes one TCR beta chain. Its antigen remains unidentified. Primers included in the PCR were 60 Vbeta and 13 Jbeta primers. The assay was immunoSEQ multiplex PCR, and TCRdb's table has in-frame clones only and misses some. The table has 150,000 to 200,000 clones, 60% to 85% seen once. Germline CDR1 is SGHNT and CDR2 is YENEEA. The CDR3 runs to 15 residues. V was clipped by 4 bases and J by 1 base; unmatched bases: 5. This entry is derived from a study of cytomegalovirus exposure and HLA in healthy donors. General study findings and limits: There were 150 to 200 TCR beta chains listed as cytomegalovirus-associated.

The rearrangement uses TRBV11-3 and TRBJ1-1; 8 bases align to TRBD1. The sequenced sample consisted of PBMCs. This clonotype was sampled from a woman between 35 and 50 years old in good health and CMV-seronegative. CDR3 region: CASSSRQGQNTEAFF. CDR3 coding DNA: TGTGCCAGCAGCTCTCGACAGGGGCAGAACACTGAAGCTTTCTTT.